This T cell receptor beta chain stems from a study of blood T cell repertoires in COVID-19. This clone was observed once. Repertoires were generated with immunoSEQ multiplex PCR, while TCRdb's copy carries only in-frame clones and drops some. The data contain around 250,000 clones, about 88% of them singletons. V was clipped by 5 bases and J by 4 bases, with 9 bases between them. The CDR3 loop spans 13 amino acids. Germline lookup yields CDR1 MNHNY and CDR2 SVGAGI (reference sequence). The V gene is TRBV6-6, the J gene TRBJ1-5, with D possibly matching TRBD1 (5 bases). This sequence originates from a young man with active or convalescent COVID-19. Sequenced sample: peripheral blood. The DNA for the CDR3 is TGTGCCAGCAGTCCAGGGATTAATCAGCCCCAGCATTTT. As protein: CASSPGINQPQHF.